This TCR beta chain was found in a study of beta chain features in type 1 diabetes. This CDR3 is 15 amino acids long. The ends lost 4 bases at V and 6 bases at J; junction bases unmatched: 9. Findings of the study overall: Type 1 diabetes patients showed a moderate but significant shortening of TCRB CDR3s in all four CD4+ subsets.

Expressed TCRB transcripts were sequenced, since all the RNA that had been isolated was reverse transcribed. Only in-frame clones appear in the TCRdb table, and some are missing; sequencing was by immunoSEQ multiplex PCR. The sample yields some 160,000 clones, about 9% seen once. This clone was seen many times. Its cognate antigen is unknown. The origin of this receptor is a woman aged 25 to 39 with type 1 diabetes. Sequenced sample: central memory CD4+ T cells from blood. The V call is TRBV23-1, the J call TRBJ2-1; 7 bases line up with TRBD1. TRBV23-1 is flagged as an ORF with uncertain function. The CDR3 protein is CASSRPDRTLNEQFF. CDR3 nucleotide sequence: TGCGCCAGCAGTCGACCGGACAGGACCCTCAATGAGCAGTTCTTC.